This is a list of T cell receptor beta chains from one sample in a study of blood T cells in healthy people across ages. TCRdb called the 5' RACE reads again in MiXCR, with one record for every CDR3 protein. The data show roughly 720,000 distinct CDR3 sequences, with about 53% seen just once and 40% to 50% held by the top ten. Sequencing input: blood. Receptors originate from a man at least 80 years old in good health. Each CDR3 is given with its conserved first and last residue. Each record gives: V gene, D gene, J gene, clone size, CDR3 DNA, CDR3 protein. A D gene is named only where the DNA matches it firmly. The size entry is marked missing in some rows and otherwise reads once, few, many or a size class.

TRBV5-1,TRBD1,TRBJ2-7,.,TGCGCCAGCAGCATAAAGACAGGGGCCTACGAGCAGTACTTC,CASSIKTGAYEQYF
TRBV29-1,TRBD2,TRBJ2-7,few,TGCAGCGTTGAAGGGCTAGCGGGAGCCGAGCAGTACTTC,CSVEGLAGAEQYF
TRBV6-5,.,TRBJ1-1,.,TGTGCCAGCAGTTACTCAGCCGATATGAACACTGAAGCTTTCTTT,CASSYSADMNTEAFF
TRBV5-1,.,TRBJ2-7,.,TGCGCCAGCAGCTTGCCCCGGACTAAAGCTCTGGACGAGCAGTACTTC,CASSLPRTKALDEQYF
TRBV5-1,TRBD2,TRBJ2-7,.,TGCGCCAGCAGCTTGGGCGGGACTAGCGGGAGTAAGGACGAGCAGTACTTC,CASSLGGTSGSKDEQYF
TRBV2,TRBD2,TRBJ2-3,.,TGTGCCAGCAGTGCGCGGGAGGGCCGAGGAGATACGCAGTATTTT,CASSAREGRGDTQYF
TRBV5-1,TRBD2,TRBJ2-1,once,TGCGCCAGCAGCTTGCCCCAAGCGGGAGGTCCTAACAATGAGCAGTTCTTC,CASSLPQAGGPNNEQFF
TRBV27,.,TRBJ2-7,.,TGTGCCAGCAGTCCCGGGTCTAGCGAGCAGTACTTC,CASSPGSSEQYF
TRBV11-1,.,TRBJ1-1,few,TGTGCCAGCAGCTGGATAGGGACTGAAGCTTTCTTT,CASSWIGTEAFF
TRBV3-1,.,TRBJ1-2,.,TGTGCCAGCAGCCAAGGCGCGTTGGAGGGAAGGTATGGCTACACCTTC,CASSQGALEGRYGYTF
TRBV20-1,TRBD1,TRBJ1-2,.,TGCAGTGCTTGGACAAGGGACAGGGGAGGGTATGGCTACACCTTC,CSAWTRDRGGYGYTF
TRBV29-1,.,TRBJ1-1,.,TGCAGCGGGGAAGGTGGGGGAGGCACTGAAGCTTTCTTT,CSGEGGGGTEAFF
TRBV20-1,TRBD2,TRBJ2-1,.,TGCAGTGCTAGAGATGCTAGCGGGATATTCTCCTACAATGAGCAGTTCTTC,CSARDASGIFSYNEQFF
TRBV9,.,TRBJ2-1,.,TGTGCCAGCAGCATAATAGGGGGATCAGGCTTCGATGAGCAGTTCTTC,CASSIIGGSGFDEQFF
TRBV10-3,TRBD2,TRBJ2-6,many,TGTGCCATCACGGACCGGGGTAGCGGGAGCTCTGGGGCCAACGTCCTGACTTTC,CAITDRGSGSSGANVLTF
TRBV24-1,.,TRBJ2-7,few,TGTGCCACCAGTGACTTATACGAGCAGTACTTC,CATSDLYEQYF
TRBV18,.,TRBJ2-7,.,TGTGCCAGCTCACCACTTTTAAGGGACGAGCAGTACTTC,CASSPLLRDEQYF
TRBV4-1,TRBD2,TRBJ2-1,.,TGCGCCAGCAGCCAAGATACAACGGCGGGGGGCAGAGTGCAGTTCTTC,CASSQDTTAGGRVQFF
TRBV28,.,TRBJ1-4,.,.,CASSTRGVGELFFGEGSNGKLFF
TRBV5-1,.,TRBJ1-2,once,TGCGCCAGCAGCTTGGAGGGGTTTAGTTCGGGGAACTATGGCTACACCTTC,CASSLEGFSSGNYGYTF
TRBV4-2,.,TRBJ1-5,few,TGTGCCAGCAGCCAAGTGGGTGATAGCAATCAGCCCCAGCATTTT,CASSQVGDSNQPQHF